This TCR beta chain stems from a study of regulatory T cells in long-lasting Graves disease (dated by TCRdb to about 2021). For context, the study as a whole: In the newly diagnosed Graves' disease group, patients had been taking antithyroid drugs for less than 3 months. A total of about 35 samples underwent TCR sequencing, from around 13 patients with persistent Graves' disease and some 20 patients with newly diagnosed Graves' disease. Peripheral blood TCR sequencing and RNA sequencing compared persistent Graves' disease patients with newly diagnosed Graves' disease patients. The study was registered as a clinical trial and conducted in China. Study-wide conclusions, independent of this receptor: Sequencing and analysis were limited to the TCR beta chain. More public clonotypes were shared among persistent patients (roughly 3,000) than among newly diagnosed patients (approximately 1,000). TRBV28, TRBJ1-2 and TRBJ2-5 were preferentially used in persistent disease, while TRBV20-1 and TRBJ2-1 were favored in newly diagnosed disease. The authors noted that the small sample size was a limitation that may lower accuracy. The study examined only peripheral blood because the primary lesion, thyroid tissue, could not be accessed. Persistent Graves' disease patients showed lower TCR Shannon entropy and fewer highly expanded clones than newly diagnosed patients, suggesting clonal expansion.

Sample time point, as interpreted from the label and publication: newly diagnosed GD, antithyroid drugs for less than 3 months. RNA was extracted from PBMCs in TRIzol for both TCR sequencing and RNA sequencing. The diagnosis of Graves' disease was made according to American Thyroid Association guidelines. Recruitment of patients was carried out at an endocrinology department in Xi'an, China. Each patient gave approximately 8.8 milliliters of peripheral blood, collected in an EDTA anticoagulant tube. Ficoll Paque Plus density gradient separation was used to isolate PBMCs, and no further T cell sorting was performed. RNA quality was checked with an Agilent 2100 Bioanalyzer and agarose gel, and concentration with a NanoDrop 2000. For this chain, trimming is 6 bases at the V end and 8 bases at the J end, and the number of junction bases without a gene match is 7. Including cysteine and phenylalanine, the CDR3 has 12 amino acids. The retained sequence is limited to the CDR3, 36 bases, with the frame set at the first base. The germline V gene encodes CDR1 MNHNS and CDR2 SASEGT.

Library construction relied on multiplex PCR. Sequencing was performed on an Illumina HiSeq 4000. To build TCR beta libraries, CDR3 regions were amplified by Arm-PCR using iRepertoire HTBI primers. Before sequencing, the PCR products underwent gel purification. In the original analysis: Gene usage analysis of CDR3 amino acid clonotypes relied on the 60 or so TRBV and 13 to 15 TRBJ segments identified across samples. Filtered high-quality paired reads were merged into contigs using COPE and FqMerger. BLAST was used to align contigs to IMGT TRBV, TRBD and TRBJ reference genes, with CDR3 defined following IMGT. Clonotypes above 0.1% frequency were classified as highly expanded clones. Repertoire diversity was measured by Shannon entropy, and V-J evenness by the Gini coefficient. A clonotype was considered public if more than one individual shared it. TCRdb reanalyzed the raw reads on its own, using fastp at Q25 for trimming and MiXCR for clone calling, and kept in-frame beta chains. Every distinct CDR3 protein forms one entry, paired with its most common genes and DNA. None of the V and J calls come from the authors' own analysis; TCRdb made them. Present in this sample are 380,000 or so distinct CDR3 sequences, about 16% of which were seen just once. The ten largest clones represent around 21% of the sample.

With respect to this clonotype: Its antigen remains unidentified. One base away there is no much larger clone; base qualities are not given.

This sample was also put to use in a study of T cells in Graves' hyperthyroidism and ophthalmopathy. In that second paper, the authors write: Graves' hyperthyroidism was defined as stable when no progression to ophthalmopathy occurred over 18 months of follow-up. Hyperthyroidism patients were aged 18 to 65 years and newly diagnosed, with disease duration of less than 2 months. Exclusion was applied to patients with uncontrolled infections, other autoimmune diseases, pregnancy or lactation. Clinical symptoms, serum thyroxine and TRAb, thyroid ultrasound, and orbital computed tomography formed the basis for the diagnoses. A first-round RT-PCR of the TCR CDR3 used the HTBI primer set with the Qiagen OneStep RT-PCR kit. Most expanded thyroid clonotypes (frequency above 0.001) were also found in blood, which suggests that blood repertoires may mirror thyroid immune responses. Ophthalmopathy was separated from stable hyperthyroidism by a 13 V-J signature model, with just over 85% sensitivity and approximately 81% specificity obtained in cross-validation and 80%/75% obtained in testing. In validation, the model predicted progression to ophthalmopathy a median of roughly six months before onset, with about 67% sensitivity and 72.22% specificity. TCR V-J signatures able to tell the groups apart were searched for in a discovery cohort of some 97 patients, of whom fewer than 45 had Graves' ophthalmopathy and 57 had stable Graves' hyperthyroidism. Whether ophthalmopathy could be predicted prospectively was tested in an independent validation cohort made up of 18 hyperthyroidism patients plus 17 patients who later progressed to ophthalmopathy. The approximately 90 discovery patients were randomly split 7:3 into training and test sets. In addition, the study compared T-cell repertoires in thyroid tissue and in blood from a handful of Graves' hyperthyroidism patients. Following sampling, methimazole starting at 30 mg daily was given to hyperthyroidism patients, and high-dose intravenous methylprednisolone was given to ophthalmopathy patients. The libraries were constructed in a second round of multiplex PCR and then size-selected and purified. Sequencing of the libraries was done on an Illumina HiSeq2000 using paired-end 100 bp reads. Raw data were processed with SOAPnuke, discarding reads with adapters, uncalled bases, mean Phred below 15, or no exact constant-primer or identifier match. High-quality paired reads were merged using COPE v1.2.5, and each unique nucleotide sequence was defined as a clonotype. MiTCR v1.1 was used to align the clonotypes against IMGT TRBV, TRBD and TRBJ reference segments. Only V-J combinations with frequency above 0.0001, covering 99% to 99.2% of repertoires, were analysed. The TCS score was defined as the ratio of F50 (clonal expansion) to E x V (chaos), calculated using BLOSUM62-based TCRdist between CDR3 peptides within each V-J. Welch's t-statistics and random forest reduced around 510 V-J features to 13, which were used in a naive Bayes classifier (R e1071). Sample size was not statistically predetermined, and investigators were not blinded to group allocation. TCR Vbeta CDR3 sequencing of approximately 140 peripheral blood samples (around 45 ophthalmopathy, approximately 80 hyperthyroidism and 17 progressor patients) is reported in the paper.

Sequencing was performed on peripheral blood mononuclear cells (PBMCs), taken at new diagnosis, from a patient treated with antithyroid drugs. The receptor was derived from a woman between 18 and 29 years old with Graves disease. Donor details come from another sample of the same person, matched by shared clones. The chain is made from TRBV6-1 and TRBJ2-7, and 7 bases in between align with TRBD1. At the DNA level, the sequence is TGTGCCAGCAGCCTCGACAGGGAGAAGCAGTACTTC. The translation is CASSLDREKQYF.